This T cell receptor (beta chain) emerged from a study of T-cell reconstitution after alpha-beta-depleted transplantation in children. This clonotype was observed at least ten times. The CDR3 is made up of 12 amino acids. Trimming cost V 7 bases and J 9 bases, with 15 bases left between them. The V gene's germline CDR1 is LGHNT and CDR2 FRNRAP. Library preparation (for TCRbeta) was performed with unique molecular identifiers. TCRdb reprocessed the PCR reads with MiXCR, giving one entry per CDR3 protein. The data hold over 550,000 distinct CDR3 sequences, with more than 9% observed a single time. V gene TRBV12-5 combines with J gene TRBJ1-1; D ambiguous. This receptor was identified in a human donor who donated a stem cell graft to a child with acute myeloid leukemia. Material: PBMCs from the stem cell graft donor, obtained from the stem cell graft. CDR3 residues: CASAPAGMKAFF. The CDR3 coding sequence is TGTGCTAGTGCCCCTGCGGGCATGAAAGCTTTCTTT.